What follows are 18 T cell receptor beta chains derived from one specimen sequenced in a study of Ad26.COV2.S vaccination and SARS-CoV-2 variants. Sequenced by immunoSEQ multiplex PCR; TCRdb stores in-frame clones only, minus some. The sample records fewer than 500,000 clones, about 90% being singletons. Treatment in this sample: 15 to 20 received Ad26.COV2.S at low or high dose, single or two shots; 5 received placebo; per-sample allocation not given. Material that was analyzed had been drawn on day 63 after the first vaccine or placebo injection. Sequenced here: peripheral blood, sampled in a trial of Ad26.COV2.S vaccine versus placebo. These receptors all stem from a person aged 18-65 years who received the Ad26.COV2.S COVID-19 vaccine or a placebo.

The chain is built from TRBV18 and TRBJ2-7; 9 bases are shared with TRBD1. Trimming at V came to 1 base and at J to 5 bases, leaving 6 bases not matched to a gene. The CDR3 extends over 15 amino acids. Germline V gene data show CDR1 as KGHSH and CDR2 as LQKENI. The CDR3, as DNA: TGTGCCAGCTCACCACGCGGGACAGGGCTCAACGAGCAGTACTTC. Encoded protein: CASSPRGTGLNEQYF.

This CDR3 is CASSLAGAQPQHF. The CDR3 DNA reads TGTGCCAGCAGCTTAGCGGGTGCTCAGCCCCAGCATTTT. The J gene is TRBJ1-5, the V gene TRBV7-8; D gene ambiguous. CDR3 length: 13 amino acids. CDR1 SGHVS and CDR2 FQNEAQ come from the germline V gene. Trimming took off 0 bases at V and 6 bases at J, with 6 bases between the two ends.

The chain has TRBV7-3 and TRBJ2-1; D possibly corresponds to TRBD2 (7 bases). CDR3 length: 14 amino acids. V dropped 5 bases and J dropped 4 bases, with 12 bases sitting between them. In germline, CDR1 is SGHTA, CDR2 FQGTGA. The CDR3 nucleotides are TGTGCCAGCAGCAGGGGGGACTATTACAATGAGCAGTTCTTC. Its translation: CASSRGDYYNEQFF.

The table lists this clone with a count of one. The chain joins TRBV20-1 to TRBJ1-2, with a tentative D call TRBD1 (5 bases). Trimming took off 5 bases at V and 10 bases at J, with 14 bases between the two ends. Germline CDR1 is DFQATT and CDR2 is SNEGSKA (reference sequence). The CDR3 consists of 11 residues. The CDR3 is CSAPEDIFYTF. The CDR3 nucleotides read TGCAGTGCTCCCGAGGACATTTTCTACACCTTC.

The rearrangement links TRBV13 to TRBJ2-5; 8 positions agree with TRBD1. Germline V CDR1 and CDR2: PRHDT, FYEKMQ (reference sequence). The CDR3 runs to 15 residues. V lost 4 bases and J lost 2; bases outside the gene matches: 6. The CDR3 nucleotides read TGTGCCAGCAGCTCGGCCCGACAGGGGCAAGAGACCCAGTACTTC. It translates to CASSSARQGQETQYF.

The chain's CDR3 is CASSVDSSGRASTDTQYF. CDR3 bases: TGTGCCAGCAGCGTAGATTCTAGCGGGAGAGCTAGCACAGATACGCAGTATTTT. J is TRBJ2-3 and V is TRBV9; 10 bases are a match to TRBD2. The ends lost 0 bases at V and 0 bases at J; junction bases unmatched: 7. Germline V lookup: CDR1 SGDLS, CDR2 YYNGEE. The length of the CDR3 is 18 residues.

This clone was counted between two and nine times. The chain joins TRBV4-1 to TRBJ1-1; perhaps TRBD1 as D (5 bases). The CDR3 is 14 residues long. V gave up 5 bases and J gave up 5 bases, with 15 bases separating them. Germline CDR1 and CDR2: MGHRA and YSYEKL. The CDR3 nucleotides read TGCGCCAGCAGCGGGGCGACCTCGGGAACTGAAGCTTTCTTT. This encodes CASSGATSGTEAFF.

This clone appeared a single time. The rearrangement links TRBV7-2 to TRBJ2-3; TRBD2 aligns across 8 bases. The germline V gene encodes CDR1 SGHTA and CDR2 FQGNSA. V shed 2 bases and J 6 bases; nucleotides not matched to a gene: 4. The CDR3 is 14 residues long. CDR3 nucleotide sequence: TGTGCCAGCAGCTTACGCCTAGCGGGCGATACGCAGTATTTT. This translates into CASSLRLAGDTQYF.

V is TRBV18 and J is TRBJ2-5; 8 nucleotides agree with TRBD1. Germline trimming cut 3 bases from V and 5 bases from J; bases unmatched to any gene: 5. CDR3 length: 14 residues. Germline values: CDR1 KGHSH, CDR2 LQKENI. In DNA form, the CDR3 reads TGTGCCAGCTCACCCCAGGGGGCAAAGGAGACCCAGTACTTC. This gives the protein CASSPQGAKETQYF.

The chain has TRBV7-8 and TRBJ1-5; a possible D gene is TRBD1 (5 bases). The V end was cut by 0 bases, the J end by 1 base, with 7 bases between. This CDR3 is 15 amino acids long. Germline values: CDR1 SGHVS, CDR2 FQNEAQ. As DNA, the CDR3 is TGTGCCAGCAGCTTAGCGGGGGGAAGCAATCAGCCCCAGCATTTT. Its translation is CASSLAGGSNQPQHF.

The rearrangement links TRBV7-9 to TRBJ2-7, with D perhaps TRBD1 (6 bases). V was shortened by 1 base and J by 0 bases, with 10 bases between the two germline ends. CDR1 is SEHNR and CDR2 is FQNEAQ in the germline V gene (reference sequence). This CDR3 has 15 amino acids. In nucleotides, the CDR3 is TGTGCCAGCAGCTTAGGGGGGCTGAGCTCCTACGAGCAGTACTTC. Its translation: CASSLGGLSSYEQYF.

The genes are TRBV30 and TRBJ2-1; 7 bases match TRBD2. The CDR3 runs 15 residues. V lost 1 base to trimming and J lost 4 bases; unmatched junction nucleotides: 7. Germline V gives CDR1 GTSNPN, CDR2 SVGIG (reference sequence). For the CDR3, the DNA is TGTGCCTGGAGTGGCCGGACTAGGGTTTACAATGAGCAGTTCTTC. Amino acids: CAWSGRTRVYNEQFF.

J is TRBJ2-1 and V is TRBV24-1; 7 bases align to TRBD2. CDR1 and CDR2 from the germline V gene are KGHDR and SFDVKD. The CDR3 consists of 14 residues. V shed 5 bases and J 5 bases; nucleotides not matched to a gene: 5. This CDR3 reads CATSGGRGDNEQFF. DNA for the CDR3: TGTGCCACCAGTGGGGGTCGGGGGGACAATGAGCAGTTCTTC.

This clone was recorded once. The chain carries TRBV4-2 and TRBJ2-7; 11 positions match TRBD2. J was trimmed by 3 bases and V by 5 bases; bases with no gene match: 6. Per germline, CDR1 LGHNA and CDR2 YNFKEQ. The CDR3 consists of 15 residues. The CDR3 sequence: CASSSVAGGGYEQYF. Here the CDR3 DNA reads TGTGCCAGCAGCTCCGTAGCGGGAGGGGGCTACGAGCAGTACTTC.

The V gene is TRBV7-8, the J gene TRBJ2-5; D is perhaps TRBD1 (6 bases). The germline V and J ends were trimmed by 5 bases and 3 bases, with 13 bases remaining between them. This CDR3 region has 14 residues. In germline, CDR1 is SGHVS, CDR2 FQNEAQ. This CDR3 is CASSQMRGKETQYF. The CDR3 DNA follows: TGTGCCAGCAGCCAAATGAGGGGGAAAGAGACCCAGTACTTC.

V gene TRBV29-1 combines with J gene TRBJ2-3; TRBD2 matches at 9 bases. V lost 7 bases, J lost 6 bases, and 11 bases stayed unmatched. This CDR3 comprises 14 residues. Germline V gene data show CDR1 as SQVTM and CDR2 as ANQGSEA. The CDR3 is CSDLAGSTLDTQYF. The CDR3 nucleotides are TGCAGCGATCTAGCGGGAAGTACCCTGGATACGCAGTATTTT.

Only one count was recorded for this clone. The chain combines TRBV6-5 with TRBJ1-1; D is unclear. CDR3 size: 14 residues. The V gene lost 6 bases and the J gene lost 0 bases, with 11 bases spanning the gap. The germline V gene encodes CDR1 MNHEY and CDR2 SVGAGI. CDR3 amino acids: CASRRAEMNTEAFF. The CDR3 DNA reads TGTGCCAGCAGGAGGGCAGAGATGAACACTGAAGCTTTCTTT.

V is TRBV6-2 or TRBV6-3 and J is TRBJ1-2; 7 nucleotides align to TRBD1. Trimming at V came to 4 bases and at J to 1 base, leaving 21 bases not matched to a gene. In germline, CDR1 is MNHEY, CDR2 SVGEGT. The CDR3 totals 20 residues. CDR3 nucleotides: TGTGCCAGCAGTTGGGCAGGGGGGGGCGTTCGACCTTACTTTAACTATGGCTACACCTTC. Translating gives CASSWAGGGVRPYFNYGYTF.